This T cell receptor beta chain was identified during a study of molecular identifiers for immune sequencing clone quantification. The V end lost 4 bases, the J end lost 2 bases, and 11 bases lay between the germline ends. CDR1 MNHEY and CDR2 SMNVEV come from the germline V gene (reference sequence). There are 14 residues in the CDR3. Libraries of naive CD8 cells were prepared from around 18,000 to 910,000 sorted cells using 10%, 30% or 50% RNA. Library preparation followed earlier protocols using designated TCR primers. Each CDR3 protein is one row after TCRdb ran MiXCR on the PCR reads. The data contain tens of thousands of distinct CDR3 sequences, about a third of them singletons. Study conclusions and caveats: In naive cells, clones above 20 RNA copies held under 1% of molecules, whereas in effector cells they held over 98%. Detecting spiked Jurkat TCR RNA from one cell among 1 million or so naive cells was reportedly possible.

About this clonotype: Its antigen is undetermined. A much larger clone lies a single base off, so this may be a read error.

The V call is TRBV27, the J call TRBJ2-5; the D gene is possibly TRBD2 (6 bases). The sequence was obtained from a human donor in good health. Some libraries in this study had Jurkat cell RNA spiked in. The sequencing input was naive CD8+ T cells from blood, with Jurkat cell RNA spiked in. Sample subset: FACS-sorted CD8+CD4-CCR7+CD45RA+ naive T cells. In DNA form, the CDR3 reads TGTGCCAGCAGTTCCTTCCGGGGGCAAGAGACCCAGTACTTC. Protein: CASSSFRGQETQYF.